The 18 T cell receptor beta chains reported below all come from one sample, sequenced in a study of response to subunit inactivated influenza vaccine. TCRdb reprocessed the RT-PCR reads with MiXCR, giving one entry per CDR3 protein. The sample holds hundreds of thousands of distinct CDR3 sequences, 10% to 15% seen once. Sequencing was performed on PBMCs from blood, taken on the day of vaccination. The source is a man aged 50-59 years who received an inactivated influenza vaccine.

This clonotype occurred a few times. The chain uses TRBV18 and TRBJ2-1; 8 positions agree with TRBD1. Germline CDR1 and CDR2: KGHSH and LQKENI. The CDR3 has 16 amino acids. J was trimmed by 2 bases and V by 3 bases; bases with no gene match: 6. DNA of the CDR3: TGTGCCAGCTCACCTCCGGACAGGGTGCCCTACAATGAGCAGTTCTTC. This codes for CASSPPDRVPYNEQFF.

This clonotype was counted only a few times. The gene calls are TRBV7-2 and TRBJ2-3, with D perhaps TRBD1 (8 bases). The CDR3 consists of 16 residues. The V end was cut by 4 bases, the J end by 5 bases, with 19 bases between. The germline V gene encodes CDR1 SGHTA and CDR2 FQGNSA. CDR3 in DNA: TGTGCCAGCAGCTCCCTACAGGGGGGGCGGGTAGATACGCAGTATTTT. Translation: CASSSLQGGRVDTQYF.

This clonotype was recorded a few times. The genes are TRBV11-1 and TRBJ2-5; the D is unclear. Germline V gives CDR1 SGHAT, CDR2 FQDESV (reference sequence). Trimming removed 5 bases from V and 2 bases from J, with 30 bases in between. The CDR3 is made up of 20 amino acids. The DNA of the CDR3 is TGTGCCAGCAGCCGTTCCCCACATCAAACGCCATACCGAAAACAAGAGACCCAGTACTTC. The encoded protein is CASSRSPHQTPYRKQETQYF.

This clonotype occurred a few times. This sequence joins TRBV7-9 and TRBJ2-3; D ambiguous. V was cut by 5 bases and J by 7 bases, with 16 bases left in between. Germline-derived CDR1 and CDR2 are SEHNR and FQNEAQ (reference sequence). This CDR3 comprises 14 residues. The CDR3 bases are TGTGCCAGCAGCCCCTCCGCCTCGGAAAATACGCAGTATTTT. It encodes CASSPSASENTQYF.

As concerns this clonotype: A read error may account for a junction end that differs from germline. This chain uses TRBV5-1 with TRBJ1-4, with D unresolved. Germline V gene sequence: CDR1 SGHRS, CDR2 YFSETQ. The CDR3 has 15 residues. The CDR3 sequence: CASSLGLASNDKLFF. The CDR3 region has the DNA TGCGCCAGCAGCTTGGGGTTGGCCAGTAATGACAAACTGTTTTTT.

Only a few counts were recorded for this clonotype. The genes are TRBV5-1 and TRBJ2-1, with D perhaps being TRBD1 or TRBD2 (6 bases each). The germline CDR1 and CDR2 sequences are SGHRS and YFSETQ. This CDR3 comprises 14 residues. The V end lost 1 base, the J end lost 5 bases, and 10 bases lay between the germline ends. The CDR3: CASSLWGANNEQFF. CDR3 sequence (DNA): TGCGCCAGCAGCTTGTGGGGGGCCAACAATGAGCAGTTCTTC.

This clonotype was counted ten times or more. The V and J genes are TRBV7-7 and TRBJ2-3; the D gene is possibly TRBD2 (5 bases). This CDR3 is 15 amino acids long. CDR1 and CDR2 (germline): SSHAT, FNYEAQ (reference sequence). V gave up 5 bases and J gave up 3 bases, with 15 bases separating them. DNA of the CDR3: TGTGCCAGCAGCGAGGGCGCCCAAGGAACAGATACGCAGTATTTT. It yields the protein CASSEGAQGTDTQYF.

V gene TRBV30 combines with J gene TRBJ2-2; TRBD1 or TRBD2 may be the D gene (6 bases each). The ends were cut back, 8 bases at V and 0 bases at J, with 13 bases in the middle. The V gene's germline CDR1 is GTSNPN and CDR2 SVGIG (reference sequence). The CDR3 consists of 14 residues. The CDR3 nucleotides read TGTGCCCGGGGGCAAAAAGCGAACACCGGGGAGCTGTTTTTT. This sequence encodes CARGQKANTGELFF.

This clonotype has only a few counts. In DNA, the CDR3 is TGTGCCAGCAGCCTAGACAGGGGGCGGTCTATCTGGTCCTACGAGCAGTACTTC. Protein sequence: CASSLDRGRSIWSYEQYF. The gene calls are TRBV6-2 or TRBV6-3 and TRBJ2-7, with TRBD1 identical over 10 bases. J gave up 1 base and V 6 bases, and 15 bases lay outside the gene matches. Per the germline V gene, CDR1 is MNHEY and CDR2 is SVGEGT. CDR3 size: 18 residues.

The chain couples TRBV9 to TRBJ1-4; a weak D match, TRBD1 (6 bases). V was trimmed by 4 bases and J by 7 bases, leaving 17 bases between them. Germline V gene sequence: CDR1 SGDLS, CDR2 YYNGEE. The CDR3 contains 15 residues. CDR3 bases: TGTGCCAGCAGCCAGTCGGGGGGGGCTGGTGAAAAACTGTTTTTT. Translation gives CASSQSGGAGEKLFF.

The sample holds many counts of this clonotype. The CDR3 DNA is TGTGCCACCAGTGACCACCTGTACAATGAGCAGTTCTTC. It encodes CATSDHLYNEQFF. The V gene is TRBV24-1, the J gene TRBJ2-1; D is ambiguous. Germline V gene data show CDR1 as KGHDR and CDR2 as SFDVKD. The CDR3 extends over 13 amino acids. Deletions cut 4 bases from V and 4 bases from J, with 7 bases between.

The CDR3: CASSGERESYNSPLHF. The CDR3, as DNA: TGTGCCAGCAGTGGGGAAAGGGAATCCTATAATTCACCCCTCCACTTT. The chain carries TRBV28 and TRBJ1-6; D not certain. Germline V CDR1 and CDR2: MDHEN, SYDVKM. CDR3 length: 16 amino acids. Trimming shortened V by 5 bases and J by 1 base, and 12 bases separated the two germline ends.

V gene TRBV18 combines with J gene TRBJ1-3; 7 nucleotides align to TRBD1. CDR1 is KGHSH, CDR2 LQKENI, per germline. J was trimmed by 1 base and V by 3 bases; bases with no gene match: 9. The CDR3 has 17 amino acids. The chain's CDR3 is CASSPRAQGFSGNTIYF. CDR3 in DNA: TGTGCCAGCTCACCGAGGGCACAGGGGTTTTCTGGAAACACCATATATTTT.

Many counts were recorded for this clonotype. The chain combines TRBV7-9 with TRBJ2-7; TRBD1 matches at 7 bases. Germline CDR1 and CDR2: SEHNR and FQNEAQ (reference sequence). V gave up 5 bases and J gave up 0 bases; unmatched junction bases: 13. The CDR3 extends over 17 amino acids. CDR3 DNA sequence: TGTGCCAGCAGCCCAAGCGTCGGCAGGGGGAACTCCTACGAGCAGTACTTC. This sequence encodes CASSPSVGRGNSYEQYF.

In DNA form, the CDR3 reads TGTGCCAGCAGCCAGGGCGGGTACACCGGGGAGCTGTTTTTT. Its protein is CASSQGGYTGELFF. The rearrangement uses TRBV3-1 and TRBJ2-2; perhaps TRBD2 as D (5 bases). CDR1 and CDR2 from the germline V gene are LGHDT and YNNKEL (reference sequence). V gave up 3 bases and J gave up 3 bases, with 8 bases separating them. The length of the CDR3 is 14 residues.

This clonotype was recorded at least ten times. The gene calls are TRBV29-1 and TRBJ1-2; a possible D gene is TRBD1 (5 bases). The CDR3 length is 12 residues. CDR1 and CDR2 (germline): SQVTM, ANQGSEA. V shed 0 bases and J shed 7 bases, with 9 bases lying between them. The CDR3 region has the DNA TGCAGCGTTGAAGAATCGGGGCCTGGCTACACCTTC. Translation gives CSVEESGPGYTF.

This clonotype was recorded at least ten times. The V call is TRBV5-1, the J call TRBJ2-2; D call uncertain. CDR1 is SGHRS, CDR2 YFSETQ, per germline. Trimming stripped 0 bases from V and 1 base from J, with 4 bases between. The CDR3 has 14 amino acids. This CDR3 reads CASSLEGNTGELFF. The DNA for the CDR3 is TGCGCCAGCAGCTTGGAAGGGAACACCGGGGAGCTGTTTTTT.

This clonotype was counted only a few times. This chain joins TRBV10-3 and TRBJ1-5; D is uncertain. V lost 3 bases and J 0 bases, leaving 6 bases between the germline ends. Germline assignment: CDR1 ENHRY and CDR2 SYGVKD. The CDR3 extends over 14 amino acids. In DNA, the CDR3 is TGTGCCATCAGTGAAGGTCCTAGCAATCAGCCCCAGCATTTT. This codes for CAISEGPSNQPQHF.